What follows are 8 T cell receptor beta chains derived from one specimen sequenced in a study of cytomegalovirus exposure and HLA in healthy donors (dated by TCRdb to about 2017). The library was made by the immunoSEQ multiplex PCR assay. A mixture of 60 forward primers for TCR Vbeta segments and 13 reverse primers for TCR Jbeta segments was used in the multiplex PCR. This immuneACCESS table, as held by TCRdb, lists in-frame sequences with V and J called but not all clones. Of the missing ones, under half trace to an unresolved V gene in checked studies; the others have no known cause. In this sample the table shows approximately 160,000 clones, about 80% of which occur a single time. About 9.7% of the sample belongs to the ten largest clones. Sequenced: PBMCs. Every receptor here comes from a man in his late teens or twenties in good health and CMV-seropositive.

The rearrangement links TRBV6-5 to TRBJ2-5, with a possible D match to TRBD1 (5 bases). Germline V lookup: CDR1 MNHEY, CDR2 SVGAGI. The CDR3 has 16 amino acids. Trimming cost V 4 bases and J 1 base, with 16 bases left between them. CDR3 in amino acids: CASSFRQGNPQETQYF. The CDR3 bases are TGTGCCAGCAGTTTCCGTCAGGGAAACCCCCAAGAGACCCAGTACTTC.

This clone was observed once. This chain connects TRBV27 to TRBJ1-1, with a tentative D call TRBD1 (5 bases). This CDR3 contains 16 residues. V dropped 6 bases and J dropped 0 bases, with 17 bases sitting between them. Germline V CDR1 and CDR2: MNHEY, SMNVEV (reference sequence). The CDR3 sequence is CASSKGMQGLNTEAFF. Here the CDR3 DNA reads TGTGCCAGCAGCAAGGGAATGCAGGGCTTGAACACTGAAGCTTTCTTT.

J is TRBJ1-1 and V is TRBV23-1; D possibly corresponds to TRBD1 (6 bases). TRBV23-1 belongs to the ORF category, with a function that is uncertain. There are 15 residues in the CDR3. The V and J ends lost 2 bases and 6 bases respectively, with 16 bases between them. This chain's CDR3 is CASSQIPPDRSEAFF. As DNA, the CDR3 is TGCGCCAGCAGTCAAATCCCGCCTGACAGGTCTGAAGCTTTCTTT.

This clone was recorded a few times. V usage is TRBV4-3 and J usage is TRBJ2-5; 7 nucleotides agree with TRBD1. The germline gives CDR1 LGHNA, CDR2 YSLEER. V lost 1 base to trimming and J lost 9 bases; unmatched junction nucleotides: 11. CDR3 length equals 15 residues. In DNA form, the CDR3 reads TGCGCCAGCAGCCAAGTCTACAGGGGTCCGGAGGCCCAGTACTTC. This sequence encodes CASSQVYRGPEAQYF.

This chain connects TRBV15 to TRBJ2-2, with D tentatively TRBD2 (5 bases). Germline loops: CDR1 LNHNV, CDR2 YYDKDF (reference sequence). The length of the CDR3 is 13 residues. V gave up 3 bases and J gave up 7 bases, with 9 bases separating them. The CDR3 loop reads CATSSHGVGELFF. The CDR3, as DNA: TGTGCCACCAGCAGTCACGGGGTCGGGGAGCTGTTTTTT.

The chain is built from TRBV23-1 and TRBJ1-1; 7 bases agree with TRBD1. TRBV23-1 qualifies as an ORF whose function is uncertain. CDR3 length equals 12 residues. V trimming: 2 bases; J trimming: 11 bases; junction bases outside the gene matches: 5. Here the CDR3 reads CASSQIGGQAFF. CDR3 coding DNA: TGCGCCAGCAGTCAAATCGGGGGACAGGCTTTCTTT.

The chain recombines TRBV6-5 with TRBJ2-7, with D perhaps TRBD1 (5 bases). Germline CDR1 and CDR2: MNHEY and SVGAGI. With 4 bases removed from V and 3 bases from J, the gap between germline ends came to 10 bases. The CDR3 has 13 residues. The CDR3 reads CASSFAQGYEQYF. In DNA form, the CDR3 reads TGTGCCAGCAGTTTTGCGCAGGGCTACGAGCAGTACTTC.

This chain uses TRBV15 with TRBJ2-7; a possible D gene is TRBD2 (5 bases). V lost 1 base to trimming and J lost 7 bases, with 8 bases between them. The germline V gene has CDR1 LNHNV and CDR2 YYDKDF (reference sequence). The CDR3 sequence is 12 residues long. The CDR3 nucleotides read TGTGCCACCAGCAGAGTGGGGAGAGAGCAGTACTTC. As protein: CATSRVGREQYF.